Below, one TCR beta chain is given with its context. These data come from a study of blood T cell repertoires in COVID-19. Study context: Spain, Italy and the United States supplied samples that represented acute and convalescent COVID-19. Sources were T cells, B-cell-depleted T cells, or PBMCs; the material itself was cDNA or gDNA.

Data came from immunoSEQ multiplex PCR; TCRdb stores just in-frame clones and leaves some out. Of roughly 180,000 clones listed, around 80% are singletons. The Seattle site enrolled patients during active infection and followed them longitudinally. Specimen: peripheral blood. The receptor was isolated from a woman aged 80 or over with COVID-19, enrolled during active disease.

CDR3 sequence: CASSDISFRGGRGTYEQYF. CDR3 bases: TGTGCCAGCAGTGATATCAGTTTCCGGGGCGGGCGGGGGACTTACGAGCAGTACTTC. V and J are TRBV6-1 and TRBJ2-7, with TRBD2 identical over 7 bases. Germline V gene data show CDR1 as MNHNS and CDR2 as SASEGT. Trimming took 3 bases from V and 4 from J; bases not matched to a gene: 21. The CDR3 totals 19 residues.